The 28 T cell receptor beta chains below all came from one sample that was sequenced in a study of CD8 T cells in Susac syndrome. Reverse transcription of roughly 0.5 to 1 ug RNA was carried out with random hexamers. TCRdb called the immunoSEQ multiplex PCR reads again in MiXCR, with one record for every CDR3 protein. The sample lists around 190,000 distinct CDR3 sequences; around 93% were seen once. The sequenced material came from CD4+ T cells from PBMCs. Receptors originate from a human donor in good health.

This chain joins TRBV3-1 and TRBJ1-5, with D unclear. Trimming removed 3 bases at V and 7 bases at J, with 13 bases between. The CDR3 contains 14 residues. CDR1 LGHDT and CDR2 YNNKEL come from the germline V gene (reference sequence). The CDR3 spells CASSQEAGAQPQHF. In DNA form, the CDR3 reads TGTGCCAGCAGCCAGGAAGCGGGCGCCCAGCCCCAGCATTTT.

This rearrangement joins TRBV6-1 to TRBJ1-5; tentatively, D is TRBD1 (5 bases). Between the trimmed V and J ends, which lost 6 bases and 1 base, there was a span of 13 bases. CDR1 and CDR2 (germline): MNHNS, SASEGT. CDR3 length: 15 residues. For the CDR3, the DNA is TGTGCCAGCAGCCTTCCCGGGGGGAGCAATCAGCCCCAGCATTTT. It is translated as CASSLPGGSNQPQHF.

The chain uses TRBV3-1 and TRBJ1-2, with 7 bases aligning to TRBD1. CDR1 LGHDT and CDR2 YNNKEL come from the germline V gene (reference sequence). Trimming at V came to 2 bases and at J to 8 bases, leaving 11 bases not matched to a gene. The CDR3 spans 15 residues. CDR3 protein: CASSQLAAGGNGYTF. The CDR3 DNA reads as TGTGCCAGCAGCCAATTGGCGGCAGGGGGTAACGGCTACACCTTC.

V usage is TRBV20-1 and J usage is TRBJ2-2, with 7 bases matching TRBD1. Looked up from germline, CDR1 is DFQATT and CDR2 is SNEGSKA (reference sequence). The V gene end was trimmed by 5 bases and the J gene end by 4 bases; junction bases not matched to a gene: 7. This CDR3 has 14 residues. The CDR3 coding sequence is TGCAGTGCTCAGGGGGAGTGGGCCACCGGGGAGCTGTTTTTT. This sequence encodes CSAQGEWATGELFF.

This CDR3 is CASGAQGATNEKLFF. DNA for the CDR3: TGTGCCAGCGGGGCGCAGGGGGCGACTAATGAAAAACTGTTTTTT. V gene TRBV2 combines with J gene TRBJ1-4, with TRBD1 identical over 8 bases. The V and J ends lost 8 bases and 2 bases, in that order; junction bases with no gene match: 7. The CDR3 length is 15 residues. Germline values: CDR1 SNHLY, CDR2 FYNNEI. The variable domain in full, completed from reference TRBV2 and TRBJ1-4, reads EPEVTQTPSHQVTQMGQEVILRCVPISNHLYFYWYRQILGQKVEFLVSFYNNEISEKSEIFDDQFSVERPDGSNFTLKIRSTKLEDSAMYFCASGAQGATNEKLFFGSGTQLSVL.

The sample holds one count of this clonotype. The V call is TRBV30, the J call TRBJ2-7; D gene ambiguous. The CDR3 contains 12 residues. The germline gives CDR1 GTSNPN, CDR2 SVGIG (reference sequence). V was shortened by 2 bases and J by 4 bases, with 9 bases between the two germline ends. The CDR3 spells CAWSSPGYEQYF. The DNA of the CDR3 is TGTGCCTGGAGTTCCCCCGGTTACGAGCAGTACTTC.

The J gene is TRBJ1-1, the V gene TRBV11-2; no firm D call. The CDR3 covers 15 residues. The germline V gene has CDR1 SGHAT and CDR2 FQNNGV. Trimming removed 1 base at V and 5 bases at J, with 14 bases between. DNA of the CDR3: TGTGCCAGCAGCTTAGTGTCCCGGCGGAGGACTGAAGCTTTCTTT. This sequence encodes CASSLVSRRRTEAFF.

The genes are TRBV5-1 and TRBJ2-5; maybe TRBD2 (5 bases). The CDR3 contains 14 residues. Trimming removed 1 base from V and 5 bases from J, with 12 bases in between. The germline V gene has CDR1 SGHRS and CDR2 YFSETQ. The CDR3 DNA reads TGCGCCAGCAGCTTGTCCCCACGAGGGGAGACCCAGTACTTC. It encodes CASSLSPRGETQYF.

This clonotype was seen once. This chain joins TRBV28 and TRBJ2-7; TRBD1 agrees at 10 bases. Germline V lookup: CDR1 MDHEN, CDR2 SYDVKM. V lost 3 bases and J lost 2; bases outside the gene matches: 1. The CDR3 loop spans 14 amino acids. The CDR3 region is CASSFGTGAYEQYV. In nucleotides, the CDR3 is TGTGCCAGCAGTTTCGGGACAGGGGCCTACGAGCAGTACGTC.

This clonotype was recorded once. CDR3 region: CASSLGREELFF. Written as DNA, the CDR3 is TGCGCCAGCAGCTTGGGAAGGGAGGAACTGTTTTTT. V gene TRBV5-1 combines with J gene TRBJ1-4, with unresolved D. The V gene's germline CDR1 is SGHRS and CDR2 YFSETQ. CDR3 length equals 12 residues. Between the trimmed V and J ends, which lost 0 bases and 12 bases, there was a span of 9 bases.

The rearrangement links TRBV11-3 to TRBJ2-1; a possible D gene is TRBD2 (7 bases). In germline, CDR1 is SGHNT, CDR2 YENEEA. Trimming left V 6 bases short and J 5 bases short, with 17 bases between. The CDR3 spans 15 residues. The CDR3 coding sequence is TGTGCCAGCAGTGCGGGGGCCGGGTTAAACAATGAGCAGTTCTTC. Translating it yields CASSAGAGLNNEQFF.

The chain links TRBV6-6 to TRBJ2-7, with D perhaps TRBD1 (6 bases). CDR1 MNHNY and CDR2 SVGAGI come from the germline V gene (reference sequence). This CDR3 comprises 14 residues. V lost 8 bases and J lost 4, with 18 bases in between. The CDR3 nucleotides read TGTGCCAGCCGAGAACAGGGATCCTCTTACGAGCAGTACGTC. Protein: CASREQGSSYEQYV.

Written as DNA, the CDR3 is TGTGCCAGCAGCCCGAGGAAGAGTAACTATGGCTACACCTTC. Its protein product is CASSPRKSNYGYTF. The chain has TRBV14 and TRBJ1-2; no reliable D call. Germline CDR1 and CDR2: SGHDN and FVKESK. The ends were cut back, 4 bases at V and 1 base at J, with 10 bases in the middle. The CDR3 totals 14 residues.

This chain uses TRBV28 with TRBJ1-6, with D possibly matching TRBD1 (5 bases). The V and J ends lost 8 bases and 6 bases respectively, with 17 bases between them. The CDR3 extends over 15 amino acids. In germline, CDR1 is MDHEN, CDR2 SYDVKM. As DNA, the CDR3 is TGTGCCAGCGGGGAGGCGGGACCGAGTAATTCACCCCTCCACTTT. It specifies CASGEAGPSNSPLHF.

J is TRBJ2-4 and V is TRBV15; 7 bases fit TRBD1. The CDR3 sequence is 14 residues long. Trimming took 0 bases from V and 5 from J; bases not matched to a gene: 1. Germline values: CDR1 LNHNV, CDR2 YYDKDF (reference sequence). CDR3 coding DNA: TGTGCCACCAGCAGAGATGACAGGGAAAACATTCAGTACTTC. Its protein product is CATSRDDRENIQYF. The full variable domain, completed using reference TRBV15 and TRBJ2-4, is DAMVIQNPRYQVTQFGKPVTLSCSQTLNHNVMYWYQQKSSQAPKLLFHYYDKDFNNEADTPDNFQSRRPNTSFCFLDIRSPGLGDTAMYLCATSRDDRENIQYFGAGTRLSVL.

This chain uses TRBV7-9 with TRBJ2-1; possible D gene TRBD1, 5 bases. The CDR3 extends over 16 amino acids. Looked up from germline, CDR1 is SEHNR and CDR2 is FQNEAQ (reference sequence). V lost 2 bases, J lost 6 bases, and 17 bases lay in between. The CDR3 protein is CASSLFGQGLRNEQFF. Here the CDR3 DNA reads TGTGCCAGCAGCTTATTCGGGCAGGGCCTCCGCAATGAGCAGTTCTTC. Drawing the rest from reference TRBV7-9 and TRBJ2-1, the complete variable domain is DTGVSQNPRHKITKRGQNVTFRCDPISEHNRLYWYRQTLGQGPEFLTYFQNEAQLEKSRLLSDRFSAERPKGSFSTLEIQRTEQGDSAMYLCASSLFGQGLRNEQFFGPGTRLTVL.

The V gene is TRBV7-2, the J gene TRBJ2-4, with unresolved D. The CDR3 runs to 12 residues. The germline V gene encodes CDR1 SGHTA and CDR2 FQGNSA. Trimming removed 3 bases at V and 6 bases at J, with 6 bases between. CDR3 protein: CASSFRSNIQYF. The CDR3 DNA reads TGTGCCAGCAGCTTCAGATCAAACATTCAGTACTTC. Variable domain in full (rest from reference TRBV7-2 and TRBJ2-4): GAGVSQSPSNKVTEKGKDVELRCDPISGHTALYWYRQSLGQGLEFLIYFQGNSAPDKSGLPSDRFSAERTGGSVSTLTIQRTQQEDSAVYLCASSFRSNIQYFGAGTRLSVL.

The genes are TRBV5-1 and TRBJ1-2; D is possibly TRBD1 (6 bases). The V gene lost 0 bases and the J gene lost 10 bases, with 13 bases spanning the gap. CDR3 length: 13 residues. CDR1 is SGHRS and CDR2 is YFSETQ in the germline V gene. Here the CDR3 reads CASSLDGQSDYTF. The CDR3 DNA follows: TGCGCCAGCAGCTTGGATGGACAGAGTGACTACACCTTC.

This chain uses TRBV2 with TRBJ1-1; D may be TRBD1 (5 bases). This CDR3 comprises 13 residues. The ends were cut back, 4 bases at V and 6 bases at J, with 12 bases in the middle. Germline CDR1 reads SNHLY; CDR2 reads FYNNEI. The CDR3 DNA sequence: TGTGCCAGCAGTGGAGGGGTGGAGGCTGAAGCTTTCTTT. It is translated as CASSGGVEAEAFF.

The chain is built from TRBV27 and TRBJ2-4; 9 nucleotides agree with TRBD2. J gave up 7 bases and V 3 bases, and 7 bases lay outside the gene matches. In germline, CDR1 is MNHEY, CDR2 SMNVEV (reference sequence). The CDR3 is 15 residues long. CDR3 sequence reads: CASSLLAGAGNIQYF. The CDR3 DNA reads as TGTGCCAGCAGTTTGTTAGCGGGGGCGGGTAACATTCAGTACTTC.

The chain recombines TRBV21-1 with TRBJ2-1. TRBV21-1 is a recognized pseudogene. The CDR3 loop spans 14 amino acids. The CDR3 loop is CASSKVRRDHEQFF. The CDR3 DNA follows: TGTGCCAGCAGCAAAGTTAGAAGGGACCATGAGCAGTTCTTC.

V is TRBV6-2 or TRBV6-3 and J is TRBJ2-7, with TRBD1 matching over 8 bases. The CDR3 is 16 residues long. CDR1 and CDR2 from the germline V gene are MNHEY and SVGEGT. V gave up 0 bases and J gave up 5 bases; unmatched junction bases: 9. The CDR3 coding sequence is TGTGCCAGCAGTTACTCTCCAGGACAGGGACTGGACGAGCAGTACTTC. Its translation: CASSYSPGQGLDEQYF.

This clonotype was observed a few times. The chain carries TRBV19 and TRBJ2-5, with D perhaps given as TRBD1 or TRBD2 (5 bases each). Germline assignment: CDR1 LNHDA and CDR2 SQIVND (reference sequence). This CDR3 comprises 10 residues. The V end lost 8 bases, the J end lost 9 bases, and 10 bases lay between the germline ends. Here the CDR3 DNA reads TGTGCCAGTGGGACGCATTCCCAGTACTTC. This encodes CASGTHSQYF.

This chain links TRBV9 with TRBJ1-6, with 8 bases matching TRBD1. With 6 bases clipped from V and 10 bases from J, the junction kept 9 bases outside the gene matches. Germline V gene lookup returns CDR1 SGDLS and CDR2 YYNGEE. This CDR3 has 14 residues. In DNA, the CDR3 is TGTGCCAGCAAATCCGGACAGGGTAACTCACCCCTCCACTTT. It specifies CASKSGQGNSPLHF.

The V call is TRBV5-8, the J call TRBJ1-2; tentative D call: TRBD1 (5 bases). The CDR3 sequence is 13 residues long. Trimming took off 3 bases at V and 4 bases at J, with 10 bases between the two ends. Germline loops: CDR1 SGHTS, CDR2 YDEGEE. The CDR3 here is CASSSSGFYGYTF. As DNA, the CDR3 is TGTGCCAGCAGCTCCTCAGGGTTCTATGGCTACACCTTC.

The CDR3 bases are TGTGCCAGCAGCGTAGGAGAAGGAGGTGACGAGCAGTACGTC. Protein product: CASSVGEGGDEQYV. The chain is built from TRBV9 and TRBJ2-7, with a weak D call TRBD2 (5 bases). Looked up from germline, CDR1 is SGDLS and CDR2 is YYNGEE. This CDR3 contains 14 residues. V was pared by 0 bases and J by 5 bases, with 12 bases between.

The V and J genes are TRBV21-1 and TRBJ2-7; no check of the table's D call, TRBD1, against the DNA was made. TRBV21-1 is an annotated pseudogene. The CDR3 consists of 17 residues. CDR3 coding DNA: TGTGCCAGCAGCCCCCGGTCCAAGGCAGAGCACTCCTACGAGCAGTACTTC. Protein: CASSPRSKAEHSYEQYF.

CDR3 protein: CASSLSGTSGHTDTQYF. The CDR3 bases are TGTGCCAGCAGCCTCAGCGGGACTAGCGGGCACACAGATACGCAGTATTTT. The chain employs TRBV4-2 and TRBJ2-3, with 12 bases matching TRBD2. The CDR3 consists of 17 residues. V was pared by 4 bases and J by 2 bases, with 7 bases of the junction left unmatched. Per the germline V gene, CDR1 is LGHNA and CDR2 is YNFKEQ.